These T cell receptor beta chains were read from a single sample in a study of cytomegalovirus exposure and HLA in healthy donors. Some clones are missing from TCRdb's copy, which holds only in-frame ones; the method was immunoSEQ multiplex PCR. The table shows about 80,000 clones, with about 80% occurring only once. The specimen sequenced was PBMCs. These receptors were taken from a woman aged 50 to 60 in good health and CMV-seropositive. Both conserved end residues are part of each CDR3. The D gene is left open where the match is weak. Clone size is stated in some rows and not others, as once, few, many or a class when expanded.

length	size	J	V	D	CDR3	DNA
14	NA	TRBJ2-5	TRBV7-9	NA	CASSLGSGIETQYF	TGTGCCAGCAGCTTAGGTTCGGGGATAGAGACCCAGTACTTC
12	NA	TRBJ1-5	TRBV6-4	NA	CASSDSGATQHF	TGTGCCAGCAGTGACTCCGGAGCAACCCAGCATTTT
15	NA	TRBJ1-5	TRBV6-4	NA	CASSRDPNSNQPQHF	TGTGCCAGCAGCCGGGATCCTAATAGCAATCAGCCCCAGCATTTT
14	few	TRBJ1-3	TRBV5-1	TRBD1	CASSLDRGRNTIYF	TGCGCCAGCAGCTTGGACAGGGGTAGAAACACCATATATTTT
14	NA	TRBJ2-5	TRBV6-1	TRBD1	CASSTGTAKETQYF	TGTGCCAGCAGCACCGGGACAGCTAAAGAGACCCAGTACTTC
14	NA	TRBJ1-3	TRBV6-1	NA	CASRMTVDGNTIYF	TGTGCCAGCAGAATGACAGTCGACGGAAACACCATATATTTT
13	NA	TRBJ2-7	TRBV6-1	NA	CASTPIEGETQYF	TGTGCCAGCACCCCTATCGAGGGGGAAACCCAGTACTTC
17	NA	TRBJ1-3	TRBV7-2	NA	CASSQGAGRRSGNTIYF	TGTGCCAGCAGCCAAGGGGCAGGCCGACGCTCTGGAAACACCATATATTTT
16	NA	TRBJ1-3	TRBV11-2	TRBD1	CASSLTRGRAGNTIYF	TGTGCCAGCAGCTTAACAAGGGGGCGAGCTGGAAACACCATATATTTT
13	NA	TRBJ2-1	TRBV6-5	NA	CASSGGAGKKEFF	TGTGCCAGCAGTGGGGGGGCAGGGAAAAAGGAGTTCTTC
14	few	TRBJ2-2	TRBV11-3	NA	CASSLGLLAGELFF	TGTGCCAGCAGCCTGGGACTTCTGGCCGGGGAGCTGTTTTTT
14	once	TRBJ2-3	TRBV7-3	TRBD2	CASSLSSGLNTQYF	TGTGCCAGCAGCCTATCTAGCGGTCTAAATACGCAGTATTTT
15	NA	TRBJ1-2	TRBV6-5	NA	CASSRGRQTNYGYTF	TGTGCCAGCAGCAGAGGCAGACAGACTAACTATGGCTACACCTTC
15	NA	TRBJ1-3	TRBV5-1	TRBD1	CASSTGTASGNTIYF	TGCGCCAGCAGCACCGGGACAGCCTCTGGAAACACCATATATTTT
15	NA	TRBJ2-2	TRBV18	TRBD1	CASSPFGTEPGELFF	TGTGCCAGCTCACCTTTTGGGACAGAACCCGGGGAGCTGTTTTTT
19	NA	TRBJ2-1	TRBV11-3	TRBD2	CASSLGGLAGPSSYNEQFF	TGTGCCAGCAGCTTAGGTGGACTAGCGGGACCGAGCTCCTACAATGAGCAGTTCTTC
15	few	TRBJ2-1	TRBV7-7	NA	CASSLKRSSYNEQFF	TGTGCTAGCAGCTTAAAACGGAGCTCCTACAATGAGCAGTTCTTC
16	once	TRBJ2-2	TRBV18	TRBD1	CASSPLGTGSVGELFF	TGTGCCAGCTCACCTCTCGGGACAGGGTCCGTCGGGGAGCTGTTTTTT
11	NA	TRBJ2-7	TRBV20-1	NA	CSARDSYEQYF	TGCAGTGCTAGAGATAGCTACGAGCAGTACTTC
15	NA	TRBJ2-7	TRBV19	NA	CASSMGQGRSYEQYF	TGTGCCAGTAGTATGGGTCAGGGTAGGTCCTACGAGCAGTACTTC
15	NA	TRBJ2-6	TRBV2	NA	CASSEGQFGANVLTF	TGTGCCAGCAGTGAAGGACAGTTCGGGGCCAACGTCCTGACTTTC
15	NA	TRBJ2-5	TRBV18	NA	CASSPPTGGWETQYF	TGTGCCAGCTCACCCCCGACTGGAGGGTGGGAGACCCAGTACTTC
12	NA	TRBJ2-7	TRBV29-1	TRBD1	CSGTGDSYEQYF	TGCAGCGGGACAGGGGACTCCTACGAGCAGTACTTC
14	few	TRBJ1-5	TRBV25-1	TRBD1	CASSGGTGNQPQHF	TGTGCCAGCAGTGGGGGGACAGGCAATCAGCCCCAGCATTTT
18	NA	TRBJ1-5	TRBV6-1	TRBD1	CASSEEGQGLFGNQPQHF	TGTGCCAGCAGTGAAGAGGGACAGGGTTTGTTTGGCAATCAGCCCCAGCATTTT
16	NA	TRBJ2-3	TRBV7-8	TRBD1	CASSQNTGGSADTQYF	TGTGCCAGCAGCCAGAATACAGGGGGCTCAGCAGATACGCAGTATTTT
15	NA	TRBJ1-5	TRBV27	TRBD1	CASRLQGASNQPQHF	TGTGCCAGCAGACTGCAGGGGGCGAGCAATCAGCCCCAGCATTTT
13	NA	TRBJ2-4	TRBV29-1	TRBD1	CSVSLGQGSIQYF	TGCAGCGTATCCCTGGGACAGGGGAGCATTCAGTACTTC
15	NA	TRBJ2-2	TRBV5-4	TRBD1	CASSRGQGNTGELFF	TGTGCCAGCAGCCGGGGACAGGGGAACACCGGGGAGCTGTTTTTT
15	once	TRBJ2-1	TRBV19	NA	CASTHSRRVGNEQFF	TGTGCCAGTACCCATTCACGGCGGGTGGGCAATGAGCAGTTCTTC
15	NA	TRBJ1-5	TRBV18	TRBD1	CASSPQGQGNQPQHF	TGTGCCAGCTCACCACAGGGACAGGGGAATCAGCCCCAGCATTTT
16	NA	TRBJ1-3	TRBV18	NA	CASSPLRVGSGNTIYF	TGTGCCAGCTCACCATTGAGGGTTGGGTCTGGAAACACCATATATTTT
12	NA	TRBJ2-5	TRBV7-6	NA	CASSPRGETQYF	TGTGCCAGCAGCCCTCGGGGAGAGACCCAGTACTTC
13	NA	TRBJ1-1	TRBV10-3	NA	CAISLGENTEAFF	TGTGCCATCTCCCTAGGGGAGAACACTGAAGCTTTCTTT
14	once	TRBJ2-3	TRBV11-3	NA	CASSSDRRTDTQYF	TGTGCCAGCAGCTCCGACAGGCGCACAGATACGCAGTATTTT
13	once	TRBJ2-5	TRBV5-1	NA	CASSFGGTETQYF	TGCGCCAGCAGCTTCGGGGGAACAGAGACCCAGTACTTC
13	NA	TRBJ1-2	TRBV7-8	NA	CASSLGGGYGYTF	TGTGCCAGCAGCTTAGGGGGGGGCTATGGCTACACCTTC
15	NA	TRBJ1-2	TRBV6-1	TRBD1	CASRKQGATNYGYTF	TGTGCCAGCAGAAAACAGGGGGCGACCAACTATGGCTACACCTTC
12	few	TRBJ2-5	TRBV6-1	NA	CASIGVQETQYF	TGTGCCAGCATCGGGGTCCAAGAGACCCAGTACTTC
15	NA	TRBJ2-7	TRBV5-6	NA	CASSLAGQHSYEQYF	TGTGCCAGCAGCTTGGCAGGACAGCACTCCTACGAGCAGTACTTC
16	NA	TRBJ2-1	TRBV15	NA	CATSRDGGGPYNEQFF	TGTGCCACCAGCAGAGATGGGGGGGGCCCCTACAATGAGCAGTTCTTC